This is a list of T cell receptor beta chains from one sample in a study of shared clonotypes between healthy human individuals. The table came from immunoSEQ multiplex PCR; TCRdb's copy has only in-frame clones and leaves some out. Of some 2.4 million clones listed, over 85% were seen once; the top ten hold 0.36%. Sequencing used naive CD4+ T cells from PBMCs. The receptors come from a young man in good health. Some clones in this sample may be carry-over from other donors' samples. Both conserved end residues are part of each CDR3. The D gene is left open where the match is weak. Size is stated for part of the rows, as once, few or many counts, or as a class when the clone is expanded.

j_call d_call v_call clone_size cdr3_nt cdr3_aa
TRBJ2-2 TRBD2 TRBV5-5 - TGTGCCAGCAGCTCGGGACTAGGAAACACCGGGGAGCTGTTTTTT CASSSGLGNTGELFF
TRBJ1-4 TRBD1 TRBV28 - TGTGCCAGCAAACCCTCGGGACAGGGCGATGAAAAACTGTTTTTT CASKPSGQGDEKLFF
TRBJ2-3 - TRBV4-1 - TGCGCCAGCAGCCAAGACAGAAGCACAGATACGCAGTATTTT CASSQDRSTDTQYF
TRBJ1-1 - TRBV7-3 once TGTGCCAGCAGCTCCCAGAATGGGGACTCTGCTTTCTTT CASSSQNGDSAFF
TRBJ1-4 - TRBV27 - TGTGCCAGCAGTTCACGGGCCCACAATGAAAAACTGTTTTTT CASSSRAHNEKLFF
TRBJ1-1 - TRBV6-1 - TGTGCCAGCAGCACCAAGCCCCCTCCGGGGACTGAAGCTTTCTTT CASSTKPPPGTEAFF
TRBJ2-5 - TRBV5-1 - TGCGCCAGCAGCACTGAAGAGACCCAGTACTTC CASSTEETQYF
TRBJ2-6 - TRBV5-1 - TGCGCCAGCAGGACAGGCGTGGCTGGGGCCAACGTCCTGACTTTC CASRTGVAGANVLTF
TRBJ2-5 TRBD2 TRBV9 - TGTGCCAGCAGCTCGGGACTAGCGGGAGTTGCAGAGACCCAGTACTTC CASSSGLAGVAETQYF
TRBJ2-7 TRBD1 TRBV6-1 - TGTGCCAGCAGCTACAGGGGGCGCGACGAGCAGTACTTC CASSYRGRDEQYF
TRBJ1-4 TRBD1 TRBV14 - TGTGCCAGCAGCCAATTAGAGATCAGGGGGCGACCCCAGGAAAAACTGTTTTTT CASSQLEIRGRPQEKLFF
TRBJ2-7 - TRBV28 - TGTGCCAGCAGTTTATCCCCCTACGAGCAGTACTTC CASSLSPYEQYF
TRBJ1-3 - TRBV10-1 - TGCGCCAGCAGTGAGCAGGAAGCGTTTCCCTGGTTGGGGGGCCACTCTGGAAACACCATATATTTT CASSEQEAFPWLGGHSGNTIYF
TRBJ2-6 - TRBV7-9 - TGTGCCAGCAGCTTAGGGCAGAACTCTGGGGCCAACGTCCTGACTTTC CASSLGQNSGANVLTF
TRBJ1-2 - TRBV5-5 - TGTGCCAGCAGCTTGGACGACAGGAATTATGGCTACACCTTC CASSLDDRNYGYTF
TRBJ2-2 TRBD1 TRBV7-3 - TGTGCCAGCAGCTCCCGGGACAGAAACACCGGGGAGCTGTTTTTT CASSSRDRNTGELFF
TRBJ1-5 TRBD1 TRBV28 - TGTGCCAGCAGTTTCGGACAGGCCTACTATAGCAATCAGCCCCAGCATTTT CASSFGQAYYSNQPQHF
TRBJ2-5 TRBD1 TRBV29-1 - TGCAGCTCCGACCGACAGGGGGGAGAGACCCAGTACTTC CSSDRQGGETQYF
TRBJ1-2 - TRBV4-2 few TGTGCCAGCAGCCAGGGTGTTCGGGGCTACACCTTC CASSQGVRGYTF
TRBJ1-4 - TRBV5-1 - TGCGCCAGCAGCTCGGGGGATCCGCGTGAAAAACTGTTTTTT CASSSGDPREKLFF
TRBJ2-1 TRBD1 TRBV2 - TGTGCCAGCAGTACGGACAGGGTAATTGATGAGCAGTTCTTC CASSTDRVIDEQFF
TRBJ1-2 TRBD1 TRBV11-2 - TGTGCCAGCAGCCTAACCGGGACAGGTCTCGGCTACACCTTC CASSLTGTGLGYTF
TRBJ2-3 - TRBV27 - TGTGCCAGCAGTCTGAAAGGGACAGATACGCAGTATTTT CASSLKGTDTQYF
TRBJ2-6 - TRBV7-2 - TGTGCCAGCAGCTTACCGGGAGTGGACGGGGCCAACGTCCTGACTTTC CASSLPGVDGANVLTF
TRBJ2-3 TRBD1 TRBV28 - TGTGCCAGCAGACCGGGACAGCTCACAGATACGCAGTATTTT CASRPGQLTDTQYF
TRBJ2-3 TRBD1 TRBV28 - TGTGCCAGCCGAAGCCCCCCCCAACAGGGGGCTAATACAGATACGCAGTATTTT CASRSPPQQGANTDTQYF
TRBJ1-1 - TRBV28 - TGTGCCAGCAGTTTAAGGGGGGGCGAGGACACTGAAGCTTTCTTT CASSLRGGEDTEAFF
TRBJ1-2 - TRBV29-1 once TGCAGCGTTGGCGCAGGGCTAGTCGGCTACACCTTC CSVGAGLVGYTF
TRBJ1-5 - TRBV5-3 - TGTGCCAGAAGCTTGAGGGGGAATCAGCCCCAGCATTTT CARSLRGNQPQHF
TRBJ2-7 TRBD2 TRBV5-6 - TGTGCCAGCAGCTTGTTTACTAGCGGGAGCTACGAGCAGTACTTC CASSLFTSGSYEQYF
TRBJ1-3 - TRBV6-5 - TGTGCCACCACCAGGGGTACCGGCTCTGGAAACACCATATATTTT CATTRGTGSGNTIYF
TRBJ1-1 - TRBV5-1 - TGCGCCAGCAGCAACGCCCGGGGAAACACTGAAGCTTTCTTT CASSNARGNTEAFF
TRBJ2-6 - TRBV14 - TGTGCCAGCAGCCAAGCTGGAAGCGCTGGGGCCAACGTCCTGACTTTC CASSQAGSAGANVLTF
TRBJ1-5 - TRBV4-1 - TGCGCCAGCAGCCAAGACGGGTACCTTGGCAATCAGCCCCAGCATTTT CASSQDGYLGNQPQHF
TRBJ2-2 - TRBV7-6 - TGTGCCAGCAGCTTAGCCAGGGCCGGGGAGCTGTTTTTT CASSLARAGELFF
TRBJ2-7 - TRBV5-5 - TGTGCCAGCAGCAAGGGACCTAGCTCCTACGAGCAGTACTTC CASSKGPSSYEQYF
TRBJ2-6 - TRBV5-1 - TGCGCCAGCAGCGCCCAGGCTGGGGCCAACGTCCTGACTTTC CASSAQAGANVLTF
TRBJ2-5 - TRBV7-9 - TGTGCCAGCAGCTTAGATCCCCAGGGTCTGACCCAGTACTTC CASSLDPQGLTQYF
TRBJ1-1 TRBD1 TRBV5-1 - TGCGCCAGCAGCGCAAGCCTGACAGGGACTGAAGCTTTCTTT CASSASLTGTEAFF
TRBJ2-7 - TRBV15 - TGTGCCACCAGCAGAGCGGCTAGCCCCTACGAGCAGTACTTC CATSRAASPYEQYF
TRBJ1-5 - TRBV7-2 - TGTGCCAGCAGCTTTGGTCGGCTCAATCAGCCCCAGCATTTT CASSFGRLNQPQHF
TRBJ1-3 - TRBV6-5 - TGTGCCAGCAGACAAACAGGCTCTGGAAACACCATATATTTT CASRQTGSGNTIYF
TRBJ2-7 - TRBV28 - TGTGCCAGCGGAAGGCGGAGTGGGGTTGAGCAGTACTTC CASGRRSGVEQYF
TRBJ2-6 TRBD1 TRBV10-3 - TGTGCCATCAGTGAGTCGGGGACAGGGGGCGCGAGTGGGGCCAACGTCCTGACTTTC CAISESGTGGASGANVLTF
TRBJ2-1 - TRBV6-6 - TGTGCCAGCAGAGAGAGGGAGGTTTGGTTCTTC CASREREVWFF
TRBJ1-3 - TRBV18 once TGTGCCAGCTCACCCCAGGCGGATAGCTCTGGAAACACCATATATTTT CASSPQADSSGNTIYF
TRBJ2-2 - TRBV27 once TGTGCCAGCAGTTTAAACAGGGCGGGTACCGGGGAGCTGTTTTTT CASSLNRAGTGELFF
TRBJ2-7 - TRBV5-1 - TGCGCCAGCAGCTTGGCCGTAACAGGGGGGGCCTCCTACGAGCAGTACTTC CASSLAVTGGASYEQYF
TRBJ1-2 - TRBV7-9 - TGTGCCAGCAGCTTAGGAGCAGAGGGACGAGGCTACACCTTC CASSLGAEGRGYTF
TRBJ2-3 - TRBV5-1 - TGCGCCAGCAGCTTGGGGGTACAGACAGATACGCAGTATTTT CASSLGVQTDTQYF
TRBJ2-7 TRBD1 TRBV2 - TGTGCCAGCAGTGAACAGGGGGCGCGGGAGCAGTACTTC CASSEQGAREQYF
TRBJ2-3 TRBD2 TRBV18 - TGTGCCAGCTCACCAAGTACTAGCGGGAATTTAGATACGCAGTATTTT CASSPSTSGNLDTQYF
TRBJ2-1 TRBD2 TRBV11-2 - TGTGCCAGCAGCCCTTTGAGGGAGGGCGCCTACAATGAGCAGTTCTTC CASSPLREGAYNEQFF
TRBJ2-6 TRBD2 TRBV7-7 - TGTGCCAGCAGCTTAGATCTAGCGGGAAGCTCTGGGGCCAACGTCCTGACTTTC CASSLDLAGSSGANVLTF
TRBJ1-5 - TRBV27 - TGTGCCAGCAGTGGGGTGGCAGGTCTTACTAGCAATCAGCCCCAGCATTTT CASSGVAGLTSNQPQHF
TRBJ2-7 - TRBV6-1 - TGTGCCAGCAGTGACCCCGGGGACGAGCAGTACTTC CASSDPGDEQYF
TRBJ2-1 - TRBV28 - TGTGCCAGCAGTTGGACAGCCACCGGCAATGAGCAGTTCTTC CASSWTATGNEQFF
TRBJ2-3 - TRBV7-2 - TGTGCCAGCAGCCCTATTCCAGATACGCAGTATTTT CASSPIPDTQYF
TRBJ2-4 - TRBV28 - TGTGCCAGCAGTGACAGTAACAAAAACATTCAGTACTTC CASSDSNKNIQYF
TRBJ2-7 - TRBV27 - TGTGCCAGCAGTTTATCGAGTCTTCCGGGACTGCCCTACGAGCAGTACTTC CASSLSSLPGLPYEQYF